A selection of T cell receptor beta chains follows, all from one sample in a study of shared clonotypes between healthy human individuals. Generated by immunoSEQ multiplex PCR, the TCRdb table keeps only in-frame clones and is missing some. The repertoire holds 2 million or so clones, with about 95% as singletons. Sequencing was done on a sample of naive CD8+ T cells sorted from blood. The receptors were gathered from a man between 18 and 35 years old in good health. The CDR3 runs from the conserved cysteine through the conserved F or W. A D gene is named only where the DNA matches it firmly. Clone size appears in some rows only: once, few, many, or a class for an expanded clone.

V gene: TRBV28; clone size: once; J gene: TRBJ2-1; D gene: TRBD1; CDR3 DNA: TGTGCCAGCAGTTTAAGGGGACAGTTAAACCATGAGCAGTTCTTC; CDR3 protein: CASSLRGQLNHEQFF
V gene: TRBV29-1; clone size: .; J gene: TRBJ2-7; D gene: .; CDR3 DNA: TGCAGCGTTAACCCACAGGGAGCGCCCTACGAGCAGTACTTC; CDR3 protein: CSVNPQGAPYEQYF
V gene: TRBV2; clone size: .; J gene: TRBJ2-1; D gene: .; CDR3 DNA: TGTGCCAGCAGTGACAGCCCCACGACATACAATGAGCAGTTCTTC; CDR3 protein: CASSDSPTTYNEQFF
V gene: TRBV13; clone size: once; J gene: TRBJ2-7; D gene: TRBD1; CDR3 DNA: TGTGCCAGCAGCCTCGGGACAGGGGCGGGCTACGAGCAGTACTTC; CDR3 protein: CASSLGTGAGYEQYF
V gene: TRBV6-1; clone size: .; J gene: TRBJ2-7; D gene: .; CDR3 DNA: TGTGCCAGCAGTGAATGGGGGGATTTATCCTACGAGCAGTACTTC; CDR3 protein: CASSEWGDLSYEQYF
V gene: TRBV9; clone size: once; J gene: TRBJ2-3; D gene: .; CDR3 DNA: TGTGCCAGCAGCGTAGAAAGGGGAGGACGCACAGATACGCAGTATTTT; CDR3 protein: CASSVERGGRTDTQYF
V gene: TRBV30; clone size: .; J gene: TRBJ2-3; D gene: .; CDR3 DNA: TGTGCCTGGAGTGTACTGGGGAGAGATACGCAGTATTTT; CDR3 protein: CAWSVLGRDTQYF
V gene: TRBV29-1; clone size: once; J gene: TRBJ2-2; D gene: .; CDR3 DNA: TGCAGCGTGCCCAGGGCGGCCACCGGGGAGCTGTTTTTT; CDR3 protein: CSVPRAATGELFF
V gene: TRBV11-1; clone size: .; J gene: TRBJ2-5; D gene: TRBD1; CDR3 DNA: TGTGCCAGCAGCCAACCCCGGACAGGGTTCGCAGAGACCCAGTACTTC; CDR3 protein: CASSQPRTGFAETQYF
V gene: TRBV15; clone size: .; J gene: TRBJ2-7; D gene: .; CDR3 DNA: TGTGCCACCAGCAAATTTATCGACGGTTCCCCCTACGAGCAGTACTTC; CDR3 protein: CATSKFIDGSPYEQYF
V gene: TRBV28; clone size: .; J gene: TRBJ2-2; D gene: TRBD2; CDR3 DNA: TGTGCCAGCAGTCCCTTGATAGGACTAGCCGGGGAGCTGTTTTTT; CDR3 protein: CASSPLIGLAGELFF
V gene: TRBV5-1; clone size: .; J gene: TRBJ1-3; D gene: .; CDR3 DNA: TGCGCCAGCAGCTTTTACAGGCTCGGGGGAGGAAACACCATATATTTT; CDR3 protein: CASSFYRLGGGNTIYF
V gene: TRBV6-5; clone size: .; J gene: TRBJ1-2; D gene: .; CDR3 DNA: TGTGCCAGCAGTTACTCGATTCCTAACTATGGCTACACCTTC; CDR3 protein: CASSYSIPNYGYTF
V gene: TRBV5-4; clone size: once; J gene: TRBJ2-7; D gene: .; CDR3 DNA: TGTGCCAGCGGCGACAGGCGTGACGAGCAGTACTTC; CDR3 protein: CASGDRRDEQYF
V gene: TRBV7-3; clone size: .; J gene: TRBJ1-5; D gene: TRBD1; CDR3 DNA: TGTGCCAGCAGAGGGGACAGAGAAAATCAGCCCCAGCATTTT; CDR3 protein: CASRGDRENQPQHF
V gene: TRBV5-1; clone size: .; J gene: TRBJ2-5; D gene: .; CDR3 DNA: TGCGCCAGCAGCTTCTGGGGGCAAGAGACCCAGTACTTC; CDR3 protein: CASSFWGQETQYF
V gene: TRBV5-1; clone size: .; J gene: TRBJ2-1; D gene: TRBD1; CDR3 DNA: TGCGCCAGCAGCATGACAGGGTACAATGAGCAGTTCTTC; CDR3 protein: CASSMTGYNEQFF
V gene: TRBV2; clone size: .; J gene: TRBJ1-4; D gene: .; CDR3 DNA: TGTGCCAGCAGTGTTTACGGGACACCGCGTATTGCAACTAATGAAAAACTGTTTTTT; CDR3 protein: CASSVYGTPRIATNEKLFF
V gene: TRBV7-9; clone size: .; J gene: TRBJ1-2; D gene: .; CDR3 DNA: TGTGCCAGCAGCTTAGGGGGCGGGAACTATGGCTACACCTTC; CDR3 protein: CASSLGGGNYGYTF
V gene: TRBV6-1; clone size: .; J gene: TRBJ2-7; D gene: .; CDR3 DNA: TGTGCCAGCAGTGAATTTGGGCAGCTTTACGAGCAGTACTTC; CDR3 protein: CASSEFGQLYEQYF
V gene: TRBV11-2; clone size: .; J gene: TRBJ2-7; D gene: .; CDR3 DNA: TGTGCCAGCAGCCCCCTTCACGGTAGAAGTCCCTACGAGCAGTACTTC; CDR3 protein: CASSPLHGRSPYEQYF
V gene: TRBV13; clone size: .; J gene: TRBJ2-2; D gene: .; CDR3 DNA: TGTGCCAGCAGCCCGTTCACCGGGGAGCTGTTTTTT; CDR3 protein: CASSPFTGELFF
V gene: TRBV4-1; clone size: .; J gene: TRBJ2-5; D gene: .; CDR3 DNA: TGCGCCAGCAGCCAAGAGGACGGGCAGGGTCAAGAGACCCAGTACTTC; CDR3 protein: CASSQEDGQGQETQYF
V gene: TRBV7-9; clone size: .; J gene: TRBJ2-7; D gene: TRBD1; CDR3 DNA: TGTGCCAGCAGTGGAGCGGGACAGGGGGCCTACGAGCAGTACTTC; CDR3 protein: CASSGAGQGAYEQYF
V gene: TRBV10-3; clone size: .; J gene: TRBJ2-1; D gene: .; CDR3 DNA: TGTGCCATCAGTGACCTAGACAGCTACAATGAGCAGTTCTTC; CDR3 protein: CAISDLDSYNEQFF
V gene: TRBV5-1; clone size: .; J gene: TRBJ2-3; D gene: TRBD2; CDR3 DNA: TGCGCCAGCAGTTTGGGACTAGCGGTTACACCCACAGATACGCAGTATTTT; CDR3 protein: CASSLGLAVTPTDTQYF
V gene: TRBV7-8; clone size: .; J gene: TRBJ1-1; D gene: .; CDR3 DNA: TGTGCCAGCAGCTTAATGCGAGGGAGGGTCGGGGAGACTGAAGCTTTCTTT; CDR3 protein: CASSLMRGRVGETEAFF
V gene: TRBV9; clone size: .; J gene: TRBJ2-7; D gene: TRBD1; CDR3 DNA: TGTGCCAGCAGCGTATCGGGACAGGGGGATTCCTACGAGCAGTACTTC; CDR3 protein: CASSVSGQGDSYEQYF
V gene: TRBV6-1; clone size: .; J gene: TRBJ2-7; D gene: .; CDR3 DNA: TGTGCCAGCAGTGACGGGCCCTGGGCGCCCTACGAGCAGTACTTC; CDR3 protein: CASSDGPWAPYEQYF
V gene: TRBV4-1; clone size: .; J gene: TRBJ1-3; D gene: .; CDR3 DNA: TGCGCCAGCAGCCAAGAGGAATTGTCTGGAAACACCATATATTTT; CDR3 protein: CASSQEELSGNTIYF
V gene: TRBV27; clone size: .; J gene: TRBJ1-1; D gene: TRBD1; CDR3 DNA: TGTGCCAGCGCCTGGGACAGCATGAACACTGAAGCTTTCTTT; CDR3 protein: CASAWDSMNTEAFF
V gene: TRBV5-6; clone size: .; J gene: TRBJ1-2; D gene: .; CDR3 DNA: TGTGCCAGCAGCTCGATACCTGACTATGGCTACACCTTC; CDR3 protein: CASSSIPDYGYTF
V gene: TRBV10-3; clone size: once; J gene: TRBJ1-6; D gene: TRBD1; CDR3 DNA: TGTGCCATCAGTGAGTCGATGCGACAGGGGGATTTTAATTCACCCCTCCACTTT; CDR3 protein: CAISESMRQGDFNSPLHF
V gene: TRBV19; clone size: .; J gene: TRBJ2-7; D gene: .; CDR3 DNA: TGTGCCAGTAGTATGGTAGCCACGTCCTACGAGCAGTACTTC; CDR3 protein: CASSMVATSYEQYF
V gene: TRBV6-1; clone size: .; J gene: TRBJ2-7; D gene: TRBD1; CDR3 DNA: TGTGCCAGCAGTAAAAGACAGGGCGCCGAGCAGTACTTC; CDR3 protein: CASSKRQGAEQYF
V gene: TRBV9; clone size: .; J gene: TRBJ1-4; D gene: .; CDR3 DNA: TGTGCCAGCAGCGTCAGCGGGGCAACTAATGAAAAACTGTTTTTT; CDR3 protein: CASSVSGATNEKLFF
V gene: TRBV2; clone size: .; J gene: TRBJ2-7; D gene: .; CDR3 DNA: TGTGCCAGCAGTGATATAACCGGCGAGCAGTACTTC; CDR3 protein: CASSDITGEQYF
V gene: TRBV4-3; clone size: .; J gene: TRBJ2-5; D gene: TRBD1; CDR3 DNA: TGCGCCAGCAGCCAAGACTCGGACGGACAGGCGTACTTC; CDR3 protein: CASSQDSDGQAYF
V gene: TRBV5-6; clone size: .; J gene: TRBJ2-7; D gene: .; CDR3 DNA: TGTGCCAGCAGCTATGGGCCAGGGGTTGCGTACGAGCAGTACTTC; CDR3 protein: CASSYGPGVAYEQYF
V gene: TRBV7-9; clone size: .; J gene: TRBJ2-1; D gene: .; CDR3 DNA: TGTGCCAGCAGCCGGGGCCTCGGCGATGAGCAGTTCTTC; CDR3 protein: CASSRGLGDEQFF
V gene: TRBV5-1; clone size: .; J gene: TRBJ1-1; D gene: .; CDR3 DNA: TGCGCCAGCAGCTCAGGGGTCCCCACTGAAGCTTTCTTT; CDR3 protein: CASSSGVPTEAFF
V gene: TRBV5-1; clone size: .; J gene: TRBJ2-1; D gene: .; CDR3 DNA: TGCGCCAGCAGCTTATACAATGAGCAGTTCTTC; CDR3 protein: CASSLYNEQFF
V gene: TRBV5-1; clone size: .; J gene: TRBJ2-3; D gene: .; CDR3 DNA: TGCGCCAGCAGCTTCACCAATGTGGCAGATACGCAGTATTTT; CDR3 protein: CASSFTNVADTQYF
V gene: TRBV4-1; clone size: .; J gene: TRBJ1-2; D gene: .; CDR3 DNA: TGCGCCAGCAGCCAAGATTGGGGTTTCACGGATGGCTACACCTTC; CDR3 protein: CASSQDWGFTDGYTF
V gene: TRBV7-6; clone size: .; J gene: TRBJ2-3; D gene: TRBD1; CDR3 DNA: TGTGCCAGCAGCTTAGCCGGGACAGGGGGCGGCACAGATACGCAGTATTTT; CDR3 protein: CASSLAGTGGGTDTQYF
V gene: TRBV11-2; clone size: .; J gene: TRBJ2-7; D gene: .; CDR3 DNA: TGTGCCAGCAGCTCACCACGGACAGTTACAAGCTCCTACGAGCAGTACTTC; CDR3 protein: CASSSPRTVTSSYEQYF
V gene: TRBV5-6; clone size: once; J gene: TRBJ2-3; D gene: TRBD1; CDR3 DNA: TGTGCCAGCAGCTTGTTTGGGACAGGGAGTTTGGATACGCAGTATTTT; CDR3 protein: CASSLFGTGSLDTQYF
V gene: TRBV5-6; clone size: once; J gene: TRBJ2-7; D gene: .; CDR3 DNA: TGTGCCAGCAGCTTCCAGGGTGCCTACGAGCAGTACTTC; CDR3 protein: CASSFQGAYEQYF
V gene: TRBV18; clone size: .; J gene: TRBJ1-4; D gene: TRBD1; CDR3 DNA: TGTGCCAGCTCCGGACAGGGAATTAATGAAAAACTGTTTTTT; CDR3 protein: CASSGQGINEKLFF
V gene: TRBV29-1; clone size: .; J gene: TRBJ2-1; D gene: TRBD2; CDR3 DNA: TGCAGCGTCCTAGCGGGGAGCTCCTACAATGAGCAGTTCTTC; CDR3 protein: CSVLAGSSYNEQFF
V gene: TRBV16; clone size: .; J gene: TRBJ1-5; D gene: .; CDR3 DNA: TGTGCCAGCAGCCAATCGATCTCTGATAGCAATCAGCCCCAGCATTTT; CDR3 protein: CASSQSISDSNQPQHF
V gene: TRBV6-5; clone size: .; J gene: TRBJ1-2; D gene: TRBD1; CDR3 DNA: TGTGCCAGCAGCCGGTGGCAGGGGGGCCGGTATGGCTACACCTTC; CDR3 protein: CASSRWQGGRYGYTF
V gene: TRBV6-1; clone size: .; J gene: TRBJ2-7; D gene: TRBD1; CDR3 DNA: TGTGCCAGCAGTGAGTGGACAGGGGTCTACGAGCAGTACTTC; CDR3 protein: CASSEWTGVYEQYF
V gene: TRBV7-9; clone size: .; J gene: TRBJ2-7; D gene: TRBD1; CDR3 DNA: TGTGCCAGCAGCTTCACGACAGGGGGCAACGAGCAGTACTTC; CDR3 protein: CASSFTTGGNEQYF